A single sample gave rise to the 31 T cell receptor beta chains below, sequenced in a study of blood T cell repertoires in COVID-19. The table came from immunoSEQ multiplex PCR; TCRdb's copy has only in-frame clones and leaves some out. This table holds about 200,000 clones, 80% found once. Input material: peripheral blood. The source is a woman aged 65 to 85 with acute or convalescent COVID-19.

The gene calls are TRBV6-5 and TRBJ2-3; 7 bases map to TRBD2. The CDR3 totals 15 residues. CDR1 MNHEY and CDR2 SVGAGI come from the germline V gene. The V segment lost 0 bases and the J segment 5 bases; nucleotides outside the gene matches: 5. The CDR3 nucleotides read TGTGCCAGCAGTTACTCGTCGGTAGCGGGAGATACGCAGTATTTT. Its translation is CASSYSSVAGDTQYF.

J is TRBJ1-1 and V is TRBV7-2; TRBD1 aligns across 7 bases. The CDR3 contains 12 residues. The trim removed 3 bases at V and 7 bases at J, leaving 2 bases unmatched. Germline V gene data show CDR1 as SGHTA and CDR2 as FQGNSA. DNA of the CDR3: TGTGCCAGCAGCTTGAGACAGGGTGAAGCTTTCTTT. It encodes CASSLRQGEAFF. Full variable domain (missing parts from reference TRBV7-2 and TRBJ1-1): GAGVSQSPSNKVTEKGKDVELRCDPISGHTALYWYRQSLGQGLEFLIYFQGNSAPDKSGLPSDRFSAERTGGSVSTLTIQRTQQEDSAVYLCASSLRQGEAFFGQGTRLTVV.

V usage is TRBV6-5 and J usage is TRBJ2-2; the match to TRBD1 covers 8 bases. This CDR3 region has 16 residues. V lost 0 bases, J lost 7 bases, and 7 bases stayed unmatched. The germline V gene encodes CDR1 MNHEY and CDR2 SVGAGI. In DNA, the CDR3 is TGTGCCAGCAGTTACTCTTCAGGGGGCGCGAACGGGGAGCTGTTTTTT. This translates into CASSYSSGGANGELFF.

The CDR3 loop is CASSLTFNNEQFF. The CDR3 DNA follows: TGTGCCAGCTCGCTCACTTTCAACAATGAGCAGTTCTTC. This chain connects TRBV18 to TRBJ2-1; no clear D. Trimming took 6 bases from V and 5 from J, leaving 11 bases between them. Germline-derived CDR1 and CDR2 are KGHSH and LQKENI. The CDR3 is 13 amino acids. Combining the CDR3 with reference TRBV18 and TRBJ2-1 gives the whole variable domain NAGVMQNPRHLVRRRGQEARLRCSPMKGHSHVYWYRQLPEEGLKFMVYLQKENIIDESGMPKERFSAEFPKEGPSILRIQQVVRGDSAAYFCASSLTFNNEQFFGPGTRLTVL.

The chain links TRBV5-1 to TRBJ2-7; maybe TRBD2 (5 bases). There are 14 residues in the CDR3. Germline-derived CDR1 and CDR2 are SGHRS and YFSETQ. Trimming removed 6 bases from V and 0 bases from J, with 13 bases in between. DNA for the CDR3: TGCGCCAGCAAGAGAGGAGCGGACTCCTACGAGCAGTACTTC. This sequence encodes CASKRGADSYEQYF.

J is TRBJ1-2 and V is TRBV27; no reliable D call. Trimming took off 0 bases at V and 1 base at J, with 9 bases between the two ends. The CDR3 length is 15 residues. Per the germline V gene, CDR1 is MNHEY and CDR2 is SMNVEV (reference sequence). CDR3 amino acids: CASSLSWAVNYGYTF. CDR3 sequence (DNA): TGTGCCAGCAGTTTATCGTGGGCCGTTAACTATGGCTACACCTTC.

The chain employs TRBV28 and TRBJ2-3; 12 bases fit TRBD2. From germline, CDR1 is MDHEN and CDR2 SYDVKM. The CDR3 has 17 residues. V was pared by 6 bases and J by 3 bases, with 10 bases of the junction left unmatched. The CDR3 DNA is TGTGCCAGCAGGCCCCCTAGCGGGAGGGTTGGTACAGATACGCAGTATTTT. Protein: CASRPPSGRVGTDTQYF.

This clone was seen a handful of times. This sequence joins TRBV3-1 (or the pseudogene TRBV3-2) and TRBJ1-6; no firm D call. CDR3 length: 16 amino acids. Germline CDR1 and CDR2: LGHDT and YNNKEL (reference sequence). Trimming stripped 4 bases from V and 7 bases from J, with 17 bases between. Here the CDR3 DNA reads TGTGCCAGCAGCCCGGCCGGAGGACGGACCAATTCACCCCTCCACTTT. The encoded protein is CASSPAGGRTNSPLHF.

The chain couples TRBV15 to TRBJ2-2, with TRBD2 identical over 11 bases. This CDR3 spans 17 amino acids. With 2 bases clipped from V and 2 bases from J, the junction kept 4 bases outside the gene matches. CDR1 LNHNV and CDR2 YYDKDF come from the germline V gene (reference sequence). CDR3 bases: TGTGCCACCAGCAGACCGGGACTAGCGGATAACACCGGGGAGCTGTTTTTT. This codes for CATSRPGLADNTGELFF.

The table lists this clone with a few counts. The chain joins TRBV30 to TRBJ2-7, with TRBD2 identical over 13 bases. V gave up 2 bases and J gave up 5 bases; unmatched junction bases: 9. CDR1 is GTSNPN and CDR2 is SVGIG in the germline V gene (reference sequence). The CDR3 runs to 16 residues. The CDR3 region has the DNA TGTGCCTGGAGTTTGGGACTAGCGGGACATGTCGACGAGCAGTACTTC. Its translation: CAWSLGLAGHVDEQYF.

CDR3 nucleotide sequence: TGTGCCAGCAGCCGGAGTTCCCCAACTAATGAAAAACTGTTTTTT. It yields the protein CASSRSSPTNEKLFF. V usage is TRBV6-5 and J usage is TRBJ1-4; D gene ambiguous. Trimming shortened V by 6 bases and J by 0 bases, and 11 bases separated the two germline ends. The germline gives CDR1 MNHEY, CDR2 SVGAGI. This CDR3 has 15 residues.

This clone has only a few counts. The chain uses TRBV30 and TRBJ2-5; TRBD1 is a possible D gene (6 bases). This CDR3 is 15 amino acids long. The V gene lost 4 bases and the J gene lost 0 bases, with 15 bases spanning the gap. In germline, CDR1 is GTSNPN, CDR2 SVGIG (reference sequence). The CDR3 bases are TGTGCCTGGAATTCCGGGACACCTAACCAAGAGACCCAGTACTTC. This sequence encodes CAWNSGTPNQETQYF. Looking up the rest from reference TRBV30 and TRBJ2-5 gives the full variable domain: SQTIHQWPATLVQPVGSPLSLECTVEGTSNPNLYWYRQAAGRGLQLLFYSVGIGQISSEVPQNLSASRPQDRQFILSSKKLLLSDSGFYLCAWNSGTPNQETQYFGPGTRLLVL.

This chain joins TRBV11-2 and TRBJ2-7, with TRBD2 identical over 11 bases. In germline, CDR1 is SGHAT, CDR2 FQNNGV. The J segment lost 2 bases and the V segment lost 3 bases, leaving 3 bases of the junction unmatched. The CDR3 length is 15 residues. CDR3 sequence reads: CASSLALAGAYEQYF. CDR3 DNA: TGTGCCAGCAGCTTGGCACTAGCGGGAGCCTACGAGCAGTACTTC.

The V gene is TRBV18, the J gene TRBJ1-1; D perhaps matches TRBD1 (5 bases). The germline V gene encodes CDR1 KGHSH and CDR2 LQKENI. V lost 5 bases and J lost 5, with 15 bases in between. The CDR3 sequence is 14 residues long. Written as DNA, the CDR3 is TGTGCCAGCTCATTGGGGACTGCCGGGACTGAAGCTTTCTTT. Amino acid sequence: CASSLGTAGTEAFF.

This clone was picked up one time. This sequence joins TRBV19 and TRBJ1-4; 7 nucleotides line up with TRBD1. With 6 bases clipped from V and 5 bases from J, the junction kept 6 bases outside the gene matches. Germline values: CDR1 LNHDA, CDR2 SQIVND (reference sequence). The CDR3 runs to 14 residues. The CDR3 bases are TGTGCCAGTAGCGTAACAGGGGCGAATGAAAAACTGTTTTTT. Translation gives CASSVTGANEKLFF.

This clone was detected only once. The chain combines TRBV28 with TRBJ2-3; a possible D gene is TRBD1 (6 bases). The germline V gene has CDR1 MDHEN and CDR2 SYDVKM. The V gene lost 6 bases and the J gene lost 5 bases, with 18 bases spanning the gap. The CDR3 consists of 15 residues. The chain's CDR3 is CASSLTHPGEDTQYF. DNA for the CDR3: TGTGCCAGCAGCCTGACTCACCCAGGGGAAGATACGCAGTATTTT.

V and J are TRBV6-6 and TRBJ2-1, with no clear D. The CDR3 has 11 residues. Trimming took off 5 bases at V and 7 bases at J, with 6 bases between the two ends. The germline CDR1 and CDR2 sequences are MNHNY and SVGAGI (reference sequence). The chain's CDR3 is CASSPQNEQFF. CDR3 bases: TGTGCCAGCAGTCCGCAGAATGAGCAGTTCTTC.

This sequence joins TRBV30 and TRBJ2-6; 7 positions agree with TRBD1. The trim removed 7 bases at V and 2 bases at J, leaving 8 bases unmatched. The CDR3 runs to 15 residues. Germline V CDR1 and CDR2: GTSNPN, SVGIG (reference sequence). In DNA form, the CDR3 reads TGTGCCTTCAAATCAACAGGGGCTGGGGCCAACGTCCTGACTTTC. Translated: CAFKSTGAGANVLTF.

The chain links TRBV18 to TRBJ1-4; D perhaps matches TRBD1 (6 bases). The CDR3 covers 16 residues. Germline assignment: CDR1 KGHSH and CDR2 LQKENI. With 2 bases removed from V and 0 bases from J, the gap between germline ends came to 10 bases. The CDR3 bases are TGTGCCAGCTCACCAGGCGGACAGCCAACTAATGAAAAACTGTTTTTT. Its translation: CASSPGGQPTNEKLFF.

The rearrangement joins TRBV27 to TRBJ2-1; TRBD2 matches at 7 bases. V shed 4 bases, J shed 3 bases, and the junction held 6 bases outside the gene matches. The length of the CDR3 is 15 residues. Per germline, CDR1 MNHEY and CDR2 SMNVEV (reference sequence). CDR3 coding DNA: TGTGCCAGCAGTTCGTGGACTAGTAACTACAATGAGCAGTTCTTC. Translating gives CASSSWTSNYNEQFF.

CDR3 region: CASSFYADSYEQYF. The CDR3 DNA reads as TGCGCCAGCAGCTTCTATGCGGATTCCTACGAGCAGTACTTC. The rearrangement uses TRBV5-1 and TRBJ2-7; D ambiguous. This CDR3 comprises 14 residues. The germline gives CDR1 SGHRS, CDR2 YFSETQ. V was pared by 2 bases and J by 1 base, with 10 bases between.

The chain couples TRBV12-3 or TRBV12-4 to TRBJ2-2, with D hard to call. Trimming removed 4 bases at V and 5 bases at J, with 2 bases between. The CDR3 has 11 amino acids. The CDR3 loop is CASSSTGELFF. The CDR3 nucleotides are TGTGCCAGCAGTTCGACCGGGGAGCTGTTTTTT.

This sequence joins TRBV6-1 and TRBJ1-1; D gene unclear. CDR1 and CDR2 (germline): MNHNS, SASEGT. The CDR3 runs to 15 residues. V was shortened by 1 base and J by 10 bases, with 19 bases between the two germline ends. CDR3 amino acids: CASSEEVANSAGAFF. The CDR3 bases are TGTGCCAGCAGTGAAGAAGTAGCGAATTCCGCCGGAGCTTTCTTT.

Concerning this clone: The junction shows a germline mismatch at one end, possibly a read error. This chain connects TRBV2 to TRBJ2-2, with 10 bases lining up with TRBD1. The CDR3 extends over 16 amino acids. Germline loops: CDR1 SNHLY, CDR2 FYNNEI. CDR3 DNA: TGTGCCAGCAGGGAAGGGGGACAGGGGAGGACCGGGGAGCTGTTTTTT. Its translation: CASREGGQGRTGELFF.

V is TRBV10-3 and J is TRBJ2-1, with 7 bases matching TRBD2. V gave up 6 bases and J gave up 3 bases; unmatched junction bases: 8. Germline CDR1 ENHRY, CDR2 SYGVKD. The CDR3 is made up of 15 amino acids. This chain's CDR3 is CAISTTGTNYNEQFF. CDR3 nucleotide sequence: TGTGCCATCAGCACAACCGGGACTAACTACAATGAGCAGTTCTTC.

The V call is TRBV30, the J call TRBJ2-7; TRBD1 agrees at 7 bases. Germline V lookup: CDR1 GTSNPN, CDR2 SVGIG (reference sequence). V lost 2 bases, J lost 5 bases, and 3 bases stayed unmatched. The CDR3 totals 12 residues. The CDR3 coding sequence is TGTGCCTGGAGTAACAGGGGAGACGAGCAGTACTTC. This codes for CAWSNRGDEQYF.

The chain joins TRBV7-9 to TRBJ2-5, with 10 bases lining up with TRBD1. Germline-derived CDR1 and CDR2 are SEHNR and FQNEAQ (reference sequence). Trimming took 8 bases from V and 5 from J; bases not matched to a gene: 5. The CDR3 totals 13 residues. CDR3 bases: TGTGCCAGCGACAGGGGGCTTCGTGAGACCCAGTACTTC. It yields the protein CASDRGLRETQYF.

This chain uses TRBV7-2 with TRBJ1-3, with D tentatively TRBD1 (6 bases). Germline-derived CDR1 and CDR2 are SGHTA and FQGNSA. Trimming shortened V by 7 bases and J by 0 bases, and 19 bases separated the two germline ends. The CDR3 has 17 residues. In nucleotides, the CDR3 is TGTGCCAGCACCCTCATCCAGGGACACAACTCTGGAAACACCATATATTTT. Amino acids: CASTLIQGHNSGNTIYF.

The rearrangement links TRBV6-5 to TRBJ1-4; 7 bases line up with TRBD1. Germline V lookup: CDR1 MNHEY, CDR2 SVGAGI. J gave up 4 bases and V 7 bases, and 6 bases lay outside the gene matches. CDR3 length equals 14 residues. The CDR3 protein is CASTRTGDNEKLFF. DNA for the CDR3: TGTGCCAGCACCAGGACAGGAGATAATGAAAAACTGTTTTTT.

DNA of the CDR3: TGTGCCAGCAGTGCAACGGGGAATTCACCCCTCCACTTT. This gives the protein CASSATGNSPLHF. The chain combines TRBV2 with TRBJ1-6; D is unresolved. Trimming removed 4 bases at V and 7 bases at J, with 8 bases between. This CDR3 has 13 residues. The germline V gene encodes CDR1 SNHLY and CDR2 FYNNEI.

DNA for the CDR3: TGTGCCACGGGGACCGGGGGGAGTTCTGGAAACACCATATATTTT. Translating gives CATGTGGSSGNTIYF. V gene TRBV15 combines with J gene TRBJ1-3; a weak D match, TRBD1 (5 bases). This CDR3 comprises 15 residues. CDR1 and CDR2 from the germline V gene are LNHNV and YYDKDF (reference sequence). V lost 9 bases, J lost 1 base, and 16 bases lay in between.